This TCR beta chain originates from a study of T cell clonotyping in hematopoietic cell transplantation. The CDR3 extends over 19 amino acids. Germline CDR1 reads SGDLS; CDR2 reads YYNGEE. The trim removed 0 bases at V and 0 bases at J, leaving 9 bases unmatched. Only in-frame clones appear in the TCRdb table, and some are missing; sequencing was by immunoSEQ multiplex PCR. The repertoire holds 6,000 or so clones, roughly 93% seen once, with 40% to 50% in the top ten. This clone showed up just once. The rearrangement uses TRBV9 and TRBJ2-6; 7 bases map to TRBD1. The material sequenced was peripheral blood mononuclear cells, taken 100 days after allogeneic stem cell transplant. This sequence originates from a female patient in her fifties who had an allogeneic stem cell transplant from a related donor, so the T cells may come from the graft donor. Some clones in this sample may be carry-over from other donors' samples. The CDR3: CASSVEDRWALSGANVLTF. Written as DNA, the CDR3 is TGTGCCAGCAGCGTAGAGGACAGGTGGGCCCTCTCTGGGGCCAACGTCCTGACTTTC.